The present TCR beta chain was sequenced within a study of neurological immune-mediated disorders. This clonotype was seen many times. With 10-nucleotide random UMIs included, cDNA was synthesized by 5'RACE. Over 170 million TCR-beta sequences from 15-18 subjects came out of each sequencing run. Each CDR3 protein is one row after TCRdb ran MiXCR on the 5' RACE reads. The sample consists of 66,000 or so distinct CDR3 sequences, almost 3.5% of them appearing once. Trimming cost V 6 bases and J 2 bases, with 7 bases left between them. The CDR3 has 12 amino acids. The receptor's source is a middle-aged man with multiple sclerosis. Sequencing was done on a sample of PBMCs. The J gene is TRBJ1-2, the V gene TRBV12-3 or TRBV12-4; D not resolved. CDR3 nucleotides: TGTGCCAGCAGGGCACAGAACTATGGCTACACCTTC. As protein: CASRAQNYGYTF.